This T cell receptor beta chain stems from a study of blood T cell repertoires in COVID-19. As for the study in general: The origin of the acute and convalescent COVID-19 samples was the United States, Italy and Spain.

The CDR3 consists of 14 residues. With V trimmed by 0 bases and J by 6 bases, 2 bases remained unmatched. The germline gives CDR1 SGHAT, CDR2 FQNNGV. Per the study methods: Amplification from reference gene primers served as the basis for estimated nucleated cell counts. Assay used: immunoSEQ multiplex PCR; TCRdb lists only in-frame clones, some missing. V and J calls and clone size are given by that table; D and trimming were obtained from the DNA. The sample has roughly 100,000 clones; approximately 90% are singletons. Sequences were obtained from peripheral blood. The receptor was isolated from a woman aged 80 or over in a cohort sampled during active COVID-19. V usage is TRBV11-2 and J usage is TRBJ1-2, with TRBD1 matching over 9 bases. The CDR3 sequence is CASSLDRTGDGYTF. CDR3 DNA sequence: TGTGCCAGCAGCTTAGACCGGACAGGGGATGGCTACACCTTC.